This TCR beta chain derives from a study of T cells in narcolepsy. For the study at large: Donors had narcolepsy type 1 or type 2, or were healthy controls.

V was trimmed by 2 bases and J by 0 bases, leaving 14 bases between them. This CDR3 has 17 residues. Germline CDR1 reads SGHTA; CDR2 reads FQGNSA. Study-wide results and limits: Autoreactive clonotypes reportedly recurred in blood of same and different patients, not controls. Same-patient CSF and blood CD4+ T cell clonotypes included HCRT-specific and TRIB2-specific autoreactive ones.

Regarding this clone: Antigen unknown.

Libraries were prepared by immunoSEQ multiplex PCR; TCRdb keeps only in-frame clonotypes and omits some of them. The sample holds under 40,000 clones, around four fifths seen once. This sequence was found in a human donor in good health. The V call is TRBV7-2, the J call TRBJ1-3; D is unclear. Sequenced: memory (CD45RA-) CD4+ T cells from blood. The CDR3 bases are TGTGCCAGCAGCTTATATGGCCGGACCCTCTCTGGAAACACCATATATTTT. It encodes CASSLYGRTLSGNTIYF.